The present T cell receptor (beta chain) was sequenced within a study of cytomegalovirus exposure and HLA in healthy donors. Study findings and constraints: Productive status was seen about 87% or about 30% of the time for most TCR beta V segments in an earlier analysis. Links to common viral pathogens appeared, in a later analysis, for several of the most significant clusters. In a later analysis, HLA-C alleles had the fewest associated TCRs, DRB1 alleles the most. TCR beta V- and J-gene trimming, according to a later analysis, was linked to a missense DCLRE1C variant.

Only one count was recorded for this clone. The target antigen is unknown. Germline CDR1 and CDR2: SGHTA and FQGNSA. The trim removed 1 base at V and 0 bases at J, leaving 4 bases unmatched. The CDR3 loop spans 18 amino acids. With 60 Vbeta and 13 Jbeta primers, the PCR was carried out. Data came from immunoSEQ multiplex PCR; TCRdb stores just in-frame clones and leaves some out. The sample holds approximately 130,000 clones, just over 75% seen once. This receptor was identified in a woman in her forties or fifties in good health and CMV-seronegative. Sequencing was performed on PBMCs. The chain is built from TRBV7-2 and TRBJ2-6; 9 bases are shared with TRBD2. The CDR3 DNA follows: TGTGCCAGCAGCTTAGGACTAGCGGAGCTCTCTGGGGCCAACGTCCTGACTTTC. This translates into CASSLGLAELSGANVLTF.